This T cell receptor (beta chain) was obtained from a study of cytomegalovirus exposure and HLA in healthy donors. Whole-study findings and limits: Under in vitro conditions, a few CMV-associated chains were confirmed as specific for CMV antigens.

Primers: 60 Vbeta forward and 13 Jbeta reverse. Some clones are missing from TCRdb's copy, which holds only in-frame ones; the method was immunoSEQ multiplex PCR. The sample contains approximately 130,000 clones, around 85% of which appear only once. Germline trimming cut 3 bases from V and 0 bases from J; bases unmatched to any gene: 8. CDR1 and CDR2 from the germline V gene are SGDLS and YYNGEE. This CDR3 comprises 16 residues. A single count supports this clone. Its antigen is unknown. This clonotype originated in a woman in her 30s in good health and CMV-seropositive. The chain recombines TRBV9 with TRBJ1-1; 7 bases match TRBD1. Sequencing was done on a sample of PBMCs. The CDR3 protein is CASSAPRTGLNTEAFF. Written as DNA, the CDR3 is TGTGCCAGCAGCGCCCCCCGGACAGGCTTGAACACTGAAGCTTTCTTT.